This T cell receptor (beta chain) was obtained from a study of Ad26.COV2.S vaccination and SARS-CoV-2 variants. Across the study: Intramuscular Ad26.COV2.S at 5x10^10 or 1x10^11 viral particles.

V was pared by 4 bases and J by 8 bases, with 6 bases of the junction left unmatched. Germline V gives CDR1 SGHVS, CDR2 FQNEAQ. The CDR3 spans 14 residues. Stated treatment: around 19 received Ad26.COV2.S at low or high dose, single or two shots; 5 received placebo; per-sample allocation not given. The samples were gathered on day 63 after the first injection of vaccine or placebo. General study results and limits: Overall T cell responses may have been underestimated by the analyses of TCR breadth and depth. Following vaccination, spike-specific CD8+ and CD4+ T cell responses reportedly exhibited substantial breadth. It was found that vaccine and placebo recipients had similar non-spike TCR breadth.

The repertoire was sequenced with immunoSEQ multiplex PCR; TCRdb's copy has only in-frame clones and lacks some. The table includes over 400,000 clones, about 90% detected once. Concerning this clone itself: No antigen is known for it.

The clonotype was recovered from a person aged 18-60 years who received the Ad26.COV2.S COVID-19 vaccine or a placebo. Sequenced here: peripheral blood, sampled in a trial of Ad26.COV2.S vaccine versus placebo. This sequence joins TRBV7-8 and TRBJ2-1; TRBD1 matches 9 bases. CDR3 in DNA: TGTGCCAGCAGCTGGGGACAGGGCTTCGATGAGCAGTTCTTC. Protein: CASSWGQGFDEQFF.